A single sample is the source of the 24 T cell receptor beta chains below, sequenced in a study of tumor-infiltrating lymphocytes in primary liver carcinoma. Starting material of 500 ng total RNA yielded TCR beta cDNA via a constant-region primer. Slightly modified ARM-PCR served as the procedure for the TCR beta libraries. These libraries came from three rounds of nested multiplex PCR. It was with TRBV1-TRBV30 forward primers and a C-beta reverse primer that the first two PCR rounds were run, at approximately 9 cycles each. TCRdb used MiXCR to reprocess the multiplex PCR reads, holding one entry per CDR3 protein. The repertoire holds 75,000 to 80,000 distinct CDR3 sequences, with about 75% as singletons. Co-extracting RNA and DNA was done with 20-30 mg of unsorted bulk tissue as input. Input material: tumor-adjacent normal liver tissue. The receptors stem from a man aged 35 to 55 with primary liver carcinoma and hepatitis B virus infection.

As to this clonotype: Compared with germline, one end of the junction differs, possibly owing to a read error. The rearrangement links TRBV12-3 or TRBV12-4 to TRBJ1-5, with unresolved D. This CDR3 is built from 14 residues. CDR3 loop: CVSSLTIGNQPQHF. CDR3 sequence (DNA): TGTGTCAGCAGTTTAACCATTGGCAATCAGCCCCAGCATTTT.

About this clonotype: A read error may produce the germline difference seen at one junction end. CDR3 DNA sequence: TGTGCTAGCAGTTACTCGATATCAAGGGCCAACGTCCTGACTTTC. Protein sequence: CASSYSISRANVLTF. The V call is TRBV6-2 or TRBV6-3, the J call TRBJ2-6, with D unresolved. The CDR3 covers 15 residues. Germline CDR1 is MNHEY and CDR2 is SVGEGT.

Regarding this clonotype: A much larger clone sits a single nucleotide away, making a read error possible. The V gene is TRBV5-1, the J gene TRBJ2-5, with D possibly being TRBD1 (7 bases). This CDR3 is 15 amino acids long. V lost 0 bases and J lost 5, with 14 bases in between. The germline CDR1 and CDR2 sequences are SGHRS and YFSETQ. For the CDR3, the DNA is TGCGCCAGCAGCTTGGAATCTCCAGGGGGGGAGACCCAGTACTTC. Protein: CASSLESPGGETQYF.

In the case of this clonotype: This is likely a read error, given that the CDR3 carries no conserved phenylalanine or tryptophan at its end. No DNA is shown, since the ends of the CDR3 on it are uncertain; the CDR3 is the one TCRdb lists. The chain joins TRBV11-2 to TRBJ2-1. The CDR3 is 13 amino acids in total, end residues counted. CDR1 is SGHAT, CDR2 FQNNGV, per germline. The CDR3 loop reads CASSFDVSYEEFL.

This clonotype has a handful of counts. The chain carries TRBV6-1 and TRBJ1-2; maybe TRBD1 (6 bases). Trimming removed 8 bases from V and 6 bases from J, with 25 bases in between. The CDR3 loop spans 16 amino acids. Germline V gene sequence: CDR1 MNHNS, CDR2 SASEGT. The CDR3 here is CASYRAKTQGTDGYTF. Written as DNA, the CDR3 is TGTGCCAGCTACCGGGCGAAGACACAGGGAACGGATGGCTACACCTTC.

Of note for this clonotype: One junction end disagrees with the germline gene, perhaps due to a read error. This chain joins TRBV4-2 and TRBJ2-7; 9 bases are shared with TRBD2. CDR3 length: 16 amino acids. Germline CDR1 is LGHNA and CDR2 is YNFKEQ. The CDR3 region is CASSQAASGASYEQSF. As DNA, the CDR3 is TGTGCCAGCAGCCAAGCGGCTAGCGGGGCCTCCTACGAGCAGTCCTTC.

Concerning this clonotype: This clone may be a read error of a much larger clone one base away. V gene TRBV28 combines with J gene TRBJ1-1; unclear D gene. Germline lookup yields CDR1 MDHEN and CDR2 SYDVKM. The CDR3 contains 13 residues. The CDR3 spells CASSTTMNAEAFF. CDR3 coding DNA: TGTGCCAGCAGTACCACCATGAACGCTGAAGCTTTCTTT.

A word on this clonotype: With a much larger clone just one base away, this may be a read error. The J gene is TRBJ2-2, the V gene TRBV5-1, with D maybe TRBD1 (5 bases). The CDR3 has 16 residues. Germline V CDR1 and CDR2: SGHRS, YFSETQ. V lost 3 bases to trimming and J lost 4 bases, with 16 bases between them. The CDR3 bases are TGCGCCAGCAGCTACATGCTGTCTACAGGCACCGGGGAGCTGTTTTTT. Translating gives CASSYMLSTGTGELFF.

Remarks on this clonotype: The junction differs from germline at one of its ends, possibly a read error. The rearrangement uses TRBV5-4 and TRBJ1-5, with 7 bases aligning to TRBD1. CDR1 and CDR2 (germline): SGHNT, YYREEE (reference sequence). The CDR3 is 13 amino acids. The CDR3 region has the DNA TGTGCCAGCAGCGGGACAGAAAAACAGCCCCGGCATTTT. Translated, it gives CASSGTEKQPRHF.

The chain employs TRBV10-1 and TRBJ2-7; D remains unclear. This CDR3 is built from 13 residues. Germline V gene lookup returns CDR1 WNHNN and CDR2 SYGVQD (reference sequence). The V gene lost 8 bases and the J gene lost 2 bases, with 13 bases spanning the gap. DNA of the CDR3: TGCGCCAGCGAGCAGGAATCCCCCTACGAGCAGTACTTC. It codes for CASEQESPYEQYF.

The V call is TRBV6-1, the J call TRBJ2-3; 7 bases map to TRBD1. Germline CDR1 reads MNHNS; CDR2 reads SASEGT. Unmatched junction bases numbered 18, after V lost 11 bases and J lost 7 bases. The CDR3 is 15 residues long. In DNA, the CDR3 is TGTGCCGCAGCCCCCACAGGGGCGATGACATATACGCAGTATTTT. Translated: CAAAPTGAMTYTQYF.

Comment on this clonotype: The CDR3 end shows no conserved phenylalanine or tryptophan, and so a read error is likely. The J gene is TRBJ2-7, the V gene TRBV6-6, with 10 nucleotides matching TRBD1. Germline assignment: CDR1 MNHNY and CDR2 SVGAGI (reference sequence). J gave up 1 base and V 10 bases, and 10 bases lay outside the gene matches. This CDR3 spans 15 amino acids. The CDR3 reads CANRTGGGVSYEQYL. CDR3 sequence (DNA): TGTGCCAACAGGACAGGGGGGGGGGTGTCCTACGAGCAGTACTTG.

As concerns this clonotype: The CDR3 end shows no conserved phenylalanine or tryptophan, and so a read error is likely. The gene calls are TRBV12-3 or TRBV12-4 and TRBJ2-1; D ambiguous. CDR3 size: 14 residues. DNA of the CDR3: TGTGCCAGCAGCCTCTTACATTCCTACAACGAGCAGTTCCTC. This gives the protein CASSLLHSYNEQFL.

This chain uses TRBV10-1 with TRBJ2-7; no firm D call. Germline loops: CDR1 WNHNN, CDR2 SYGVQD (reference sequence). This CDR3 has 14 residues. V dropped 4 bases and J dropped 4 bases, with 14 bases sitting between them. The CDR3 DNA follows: TGCGCCAGCAGTGCATCGGCAAGACCATACGAGCAGTACTTC. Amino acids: CASSASARPYEQYF.

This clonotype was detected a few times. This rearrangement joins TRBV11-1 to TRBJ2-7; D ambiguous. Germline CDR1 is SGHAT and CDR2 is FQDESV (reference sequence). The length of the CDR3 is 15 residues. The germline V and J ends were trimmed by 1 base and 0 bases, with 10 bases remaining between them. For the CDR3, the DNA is TGTGCCAGCAGCTTAGAATCAAGTGTCTCCTACGAGCAGTACTTC. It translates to CASSLESSVSYEQYF.

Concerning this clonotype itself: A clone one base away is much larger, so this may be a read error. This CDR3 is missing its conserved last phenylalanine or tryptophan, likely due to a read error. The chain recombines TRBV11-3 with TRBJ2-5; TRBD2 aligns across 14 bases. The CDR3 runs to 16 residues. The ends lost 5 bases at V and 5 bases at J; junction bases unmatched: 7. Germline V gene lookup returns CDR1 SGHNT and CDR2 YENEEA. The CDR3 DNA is TGTGCCAGCAGCACAGGGACTAGCGGGAGCGTGGAGACCCAGTACGTC. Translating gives CASSTGTSGSVETQYV.

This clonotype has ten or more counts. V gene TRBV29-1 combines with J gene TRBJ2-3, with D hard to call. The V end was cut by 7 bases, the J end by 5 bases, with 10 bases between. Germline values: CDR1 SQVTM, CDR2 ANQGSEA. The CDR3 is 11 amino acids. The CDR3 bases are TGCAGCGGTACGACCGGAGATACGCAGTATTTT. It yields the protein CSGTTGDTQYF.

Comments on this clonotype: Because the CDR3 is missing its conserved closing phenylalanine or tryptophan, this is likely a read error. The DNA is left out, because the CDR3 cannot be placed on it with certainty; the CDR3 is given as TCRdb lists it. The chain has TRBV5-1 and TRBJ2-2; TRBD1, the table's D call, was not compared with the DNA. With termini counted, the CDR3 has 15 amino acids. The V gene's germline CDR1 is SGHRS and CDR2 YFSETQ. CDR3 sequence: CASSDRVPNTGELFS.

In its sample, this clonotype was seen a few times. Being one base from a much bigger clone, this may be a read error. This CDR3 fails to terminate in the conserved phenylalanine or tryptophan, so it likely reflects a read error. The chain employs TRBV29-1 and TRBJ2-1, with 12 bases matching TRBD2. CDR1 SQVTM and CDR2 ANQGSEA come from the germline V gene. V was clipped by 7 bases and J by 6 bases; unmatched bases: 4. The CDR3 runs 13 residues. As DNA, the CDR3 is TGCAGCGGGGGGACTAGCGGGTTCAATGAGCAGTTCATC. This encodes CSGGTSGFNEQFI.

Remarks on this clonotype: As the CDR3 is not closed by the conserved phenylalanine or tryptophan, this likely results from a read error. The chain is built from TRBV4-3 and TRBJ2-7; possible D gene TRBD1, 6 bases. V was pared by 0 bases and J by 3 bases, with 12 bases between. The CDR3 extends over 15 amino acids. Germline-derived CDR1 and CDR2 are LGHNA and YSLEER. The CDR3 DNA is TGCGCCAGCAGCCAAGACCTGACAGGCTTCTACGAGCAGTACTCC. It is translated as CASSQDLTGFYEQYS.

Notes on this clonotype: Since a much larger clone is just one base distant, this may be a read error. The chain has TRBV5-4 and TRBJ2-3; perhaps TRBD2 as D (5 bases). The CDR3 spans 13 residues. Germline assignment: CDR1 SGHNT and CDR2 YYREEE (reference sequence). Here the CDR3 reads CASSQDYTDMQYF. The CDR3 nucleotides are TGTGCCAGCAGCCAAGACTACACAGATATGCAGTATTTT.

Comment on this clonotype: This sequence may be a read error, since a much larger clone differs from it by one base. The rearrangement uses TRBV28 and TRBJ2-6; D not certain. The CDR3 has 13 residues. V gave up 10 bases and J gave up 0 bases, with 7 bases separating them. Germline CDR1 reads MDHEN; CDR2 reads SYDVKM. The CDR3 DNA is TGTGCCATCCTGATCTCTGGGGCCAACGTCCTGACTTTC. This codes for CAILISGANVLTF. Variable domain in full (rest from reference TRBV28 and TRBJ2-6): DVKVTQSSRYLVKRTGEKVFLECVQDMDHENMFWYRQDPGLGLRLIYFSYDVKMKEKGDIPEGYSVSREKKERFSLILESASTNQTSMYLCAILISGANVLTFGAGSRLTVL.

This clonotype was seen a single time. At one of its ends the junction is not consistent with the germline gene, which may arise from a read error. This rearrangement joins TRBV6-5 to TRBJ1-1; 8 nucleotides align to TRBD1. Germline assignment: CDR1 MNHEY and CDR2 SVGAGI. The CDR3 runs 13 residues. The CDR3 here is CVSRGQFNTEAFF. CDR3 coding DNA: TGTGTCAGCAGGGGGCAGTTCAACACTGAAGCTTTCTTT.

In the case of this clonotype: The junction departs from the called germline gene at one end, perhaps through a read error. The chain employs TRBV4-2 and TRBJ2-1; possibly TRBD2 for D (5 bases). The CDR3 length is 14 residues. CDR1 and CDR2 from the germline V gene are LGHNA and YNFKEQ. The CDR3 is CASSQELETNGQFF. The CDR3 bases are TGTGCCAGCAGCCAAGAACTAGAAACGAATGGGCAGTTCTTC.